The 23 T cell receptor beta chains in this list originate from one sample, sequenced in a study of PD-1 blockade in classical Hodgkin lymphoma. Clones were sequenced by immunoSEQ multiplex PCR, and TCRdb holds only the in-frame ones, with some missing. The sample shows 70,000 or so clones, more than 85% of them seen only once. After autologous stem cell transplantation all patients relapsed, and prior brentuximab vedotin exposure differed between cohorts. Here the sequenced sample was peripheral blood mononuclear cells (PBMCs), taken at baseline. These receptors originate from a human donor with classical Hodgkin lymphoma.

The J gene is TRBJ2-1, the V gene TRBV28, with 10 positions matching TRBD2. V trimming: 7 bases; J trimming: 9 bases; junction bases outside the gene matches: 24. This CDR3 contains 19 residues. Per germline, CDR1 MDHEN and CDR2 SYDVKM. CDR3 region: CASNGDRSKASGRGGEQFF. For the CDR3, the DNA is TGTGCCAGCAATGGGGACCGCTCAAAGGCTAGCGGGAGAGGTGGTGAGCAGTTCTTC.

This chain connects TRBV27 to TRBJ2-7, with 7 nucleotides matching TRBD1. Germline V CDR1 and CDR2: MNHEY, SMNVEV (reference sequence). The CDR3 is 14 residues long. V was pared by 7 bases and J by 3 bases, with 9 bases of the junction left unmatched. CDR3 in DNA: TGTGCCAGCAACACAGGGGTAGATGGCTACGAGCAGTACTTC. It yields the protein CASNTGVDGYEQYF.

The rearrangement uses TRBV5-1 and TRBJ2-2; a weak D match, TRBD1 (6 bases). Germline values: CDR1 SGHRS, CDR2 YFSETQ. V lost 4 bases and J 2 bases, leaving 21 bases between the germline ends. This CDR3 is 18 amino acids long. The CDR3 reads CASSPKPAGTSNTGELFF. As DNA, the CDR3 is TGCGCCAGCAGCCCGAAACCAGCCGGGACATCCAACACCGGGGAGCTGTTTTTT.

This chain uses TRBV6-1 with TRBJ1-2; no clear D gene. Trimming removed 6 bases from V and 4 bases from J, with 18 bases in between. CDR3 length equals 15 residues. Germline assignment: CDR1 MNHNS and CDR2 SASEGT. This CDR3 reads CASSDSQTALYGYTF. CDR3 nucleotides: TGTGCCAGCAGCGACTCACAGACGGCCCTCTATGGCTACACCTTC.

This chain connects TRBV6-6 to TRBJ1-5, with D perhaps matching TRBD1 (5 bases). Trimming shortened V by 6 bases and J by 5 bases, and 11 bases separated the two germline ends. Germline-derived CDR1 and CDR2 are MNHNY and SVGAGI (reference sequence). The CDR3 totals 13 residues. This chain's CDR3 is CASSPRGDQPQHF. DNA for the CDR3: TGTGCCAGCAGCCCTCGGGGGGATCAGCCCCAGCATTTT.

This chain connects TRBV19 to TRBJ2-1; D not certain. There are 16 residues in the CDR3. Looked up from germline, CDR1 is LNHDA and CDR2 is SQIVND (reference sequence). V gave up 3 bases and J gave up 4 bases, with 16 bases separating them. The CDR3, as DNA: TGTGCCAGTAGTATGGTTTCGGGCGTTGGGTACAATGAGCAGTTCTTC. Its translation: CASSMVSGVGYNEQFF.

The chain carries TRBV7-9 and TRBJ2-4; 7 positions agree with TRBD2. The germline CDR1 and CDR2 sequences are SEHNR and FQNEAQ (reference sequence). V dropped 4 bases and J dropped 2; count of bases not matched to a gene: 14. The CDR3 loop spans 18 amino acids. The CDR3 loop is CASSSFPGAGDSKNIQYF. As DNA, the CDR3 is TGTGCCAGCAGCTCGTTTCCGGGCGCGGGGGACTCCAAAAACATTCAGTACTTC. The full variable domain, completed using reference TRBV7-9 and TRBJ2-4, is DTGVSQNPRHKITKRGQNVTFRCDPISEHNRLYWYRQTLGQGPEFLTYFQNEAQLEKSRLLSDRFSAERPKGSFSTLEIQRTEQGDSAMYLCASSSFPGAGDSKNIQYFGAGTRLSVL.

The chain has TRBV28 and TRBJ1-1, with 12 bases fitting TRBD1. This CDR3 region has 17 residues. Germline-derived CDR1 and CDR2 are MDHEN and SYDVKM. Trimming took 7 bases from V and 5 from J; bases not matched to a gene: 14. CDR3 residues: CASITVGQGAMGTEAFF. The CDR3 nucleotides are TGTGCCAGCATTACAGTGGGACAGGGGGCAATGGGGACTGAAGCTTTCTTT.

V is TRBV7-9 and J is TRBJ2-3, with D unresolved. Germline V lookup: CDR1 SEHNR, CDR2 FQNEAQ (reference sequence). CDR3 length: 14 amino acids. Trimming removed 1 base from V and 5 bases from J, with 10 bases in between. The CDR3 DNA is TGTGCCAGCAGCTTAGTTCTAGAGGTAGATACGCAGTATTTT. Its translation: CASSLVLEVDTQYF.

This rearrangement joins TRBV5-1 to TRBJ1-1; D gene uncertain. Trimming removed 4 bases from V and 8 bases from J, with 15 bases in between. This CDR3 has 13 residues. Per germline, CDR1 SGHRS and CDR2 YFSETQ. CDR3 nucleotide sequence: TGCGCCAGCAGCCCCTTCCCTGATGCGGAAGCTTTCTTT. Encoded protein: CASSPFPDAEAFF.

This rearrangement joins TRBV5-6 to TRBJ2-1; D is possibly TRBD2 (5 bases). This CDR3 contains 14 residues. Trimming removed 4 bases from V and 14 bases from J, with 22 bases in between. CDR1 is SGHDT and CDR2 is YYEEEE in the germline V gene. The CDR3 DNA sequence: TGTGCCAGCAGCCCCGAAGGAGGTTCATTGGCAAAGTTCTTC. Protein product: CASSPEGGSLAKFF.

V is TRBV6-5 and J is TRBJ1-2; D is unresolved. From germline, CDR1 is MNHEY and CDR2 SVGAGI. The CDR3 is 12 residues long. Between the trimmed V and J ends, which lost 6 bases and 1 base, there was a span of 6 bases. CDR3 protein: CASSQSNYGYTF. The CDR3 nucleotides read TGTGCCAGCAGCCAGAGTAACTATGGCTACACCTTC.

V usage is TRBV19 and J usage is TRBJ2-5; a weak D match, TRBD2 (6 bases). CDR1 LNHDA and CDR2 SQIVND come from the germline V gene (reference sequence). The germline V and J ends were trimmed by 5 bases and 5 bases, with 21 bases remaining between them. This CDR3 has 16 residues. The CDR3 DNA follows: TGTGCCAGTAGTCTGACCCCGGGGACTCGGCGGGAGACCCAGTACTTC. Translated, it gives CASSLTPGTRRETQYF.

The chain recombines TRBV4-1 with TRBJ1-4, with unresolved D. Germline values: CDR1 MGHRA, CDR2 YSYEKL. The CDR3 runs 15 residues. Trimming took 5 bases from V and 4 from J, leaving 14 bases between them. CDR3 bases: TGCGCCAGCAGCGGTCAGACGGTCCTTAATGAAAAACTGTTTTTT. It specifies CASSGQTVLNEKLFF.

J is TRBJ2-3 and V is TRBV7-8, with D maybe TRBD2 (6 bases). V lost 8 bases and J lost 0, with 21 bases in between. The CDR3 totals 17 residues. Looked up from germline, CDR1 is SGHVS and CDR2 is FQNEAQ. CDR3 nucleotides: TGTGCCAGCCTCATAAGAGGCGGGATCAGAAGCACAGATACGCAGTATTTT. This translates into CASLIRGGIRSTDTQYF.

Written as DNA, the CDR3 is TGTGCCTCAACCACACCGCAGGGACGCGGGGAGCTGTTTTTT. This codes for CASTTPQGRGELFF. V gene TRBV30 combines with J gene TRBJ2-2; D is tentatively TRBD1 or TRBD2 (5 bases each). CDR3 length: 14 amino acids. CDR1 GTSNPN and CDR2 SVGIG come from the germline V gene (reference sequence). V was shortened by 7 bases and J by 7 bases, with 19 bases between the two germline ends.

This clone was picked up one time. This chain links TRBV11-1 with TRBJ2-4; 9 bases line up with TRBD2. The CDR3 is made up of 15 amino acids. Germline V CDR1 and CDR2: SGHAT, FQDESV (reference sequence). V was pared by 4 bases and J by 6 bases, with 7 bases of the junction left unmatched. The CDR3 DNA reads TGTGCCAGCAGCTCGACTAGCGGATCTTTAAACATTCAGTACTTC. Its translation: CASSSTSGSLNIQYF.

The chain is built from TRBV5-1 and TRBJ1-3; tentative D call: TRBD1 (6 bases). CDR1 is SGHRS, CDR2 YFSETQ, per germline. The V end was cut by 2 bases, the J end by 2 bases, with 14 bases between. The CDR3 loop spans 16 amino acids. CDR3 sequence (DNA): TGCGCCAGCAGCTTTACAGGGATAGCCACTGGAAACACCATATATTTT. Translated, it gives CASSFTGIATGNTIYF.

The chain combines TRBV27 with TRBJ1-4, with D perhaps matching TRBD1 (5 bases). This CDR3 comprises 13 residues. Germline V CDR1 and CDR2: MNHEY, SMNVEV (reference sequence). Trimming took 5 bases from V and 7 from J, leaving 11 bases between them. The CDR3 DNA sequence: TGTGCCAGCAGTCAGGGTTTGCGTGAAAAACTGTTTTTT. Translated, it gives CASSQGLREKLFF.

V usage is TRBV18 and J usage is TRBJ2-5; D unclear. CDR3 length: 13 amino acids. The V and J ends lost 6 bases and 2 bases respectively, with 10 bases between them. Germline values: CDR1 KGHSH, CDR2 LQKENI. The CDR3 here is CASSGDAQETQYF. The CDR3, as DNA: TGTGCCAGCTCCGGAGACGCTCAAGAGACCCAGTACTTC. Filled out from reference TRBV18 and TRBJ2-5, the complete variable domain reads NAGVMQNPRHLVRRRGQEARLRCSPMKGHSHVYWYRQLPEEGLKFMVYLQKENIIDESGMPKERFSAEFPKEGPSILRIQQVVRGDSAAYFCASSGDAQETQYFGPGTRLLVL.

This chain links TRBV2 with TRBJ1-4; D ambiguous. Germline CDR1 and CDR2: SNHLY and FYNNEI. This CDR3 comprises 14 residues. Trimming took off 6 bases at V and 0 bases at J, with 8 bases between the two ends. This chain's CDR3 is CASRKGSTNEKLFF. CDR3 bases: TGTGCCAGCAGGAAGGGTTCAACTAATGAAAAACTGTTTTTT.

The V gene is TRBV4-1, the J gene TRBJ2-7, with 9 nucleotides matching TRBD2. The CDR3 sequence is 15 residues long. The germline V gene has CDR1 MGHRA and CDR2 YSYEKL. The junction had 8 bases not matched to a gene; V was cut back by 1 base and J by 7 bases. CDR3 amino acids: CASSQGGGGAGEQYF. The CDR3 coding sequence is TGCGCCAGCAGCCAAGGTGGCGGGGGGGCTGGGGAGCAGTACTTC.

The CDR3 spells CSARPGYGYTF. CDR3 bases: TGCAGTGCTAGACCAGGGTATGGCTACACCTTC. The chain is built from TRBV20-1 and TRBJ1-2; the D gene is possibly TRBD1 (5 bases). This CDR3 contains 11 residues. Trimming shortened V by 2 bases and J by 5 bases, and 6 bases separated the two germline ends. The germline gives CDR1 DFQATT, CDR2 SNEGSKA (reference sequence).